This entry features one T cell receptor beta chain sequence. As yet, its antigen is unknown. With 2 bases clipped from V and 3 bases from J, the junction kept 7 bases outside the gene matches. Germline lookup yields CDR1 MNHEY and CDR2 SMNVEV (reference sequence). This CDR3 comprises 15 residues. The data were taken from a study of cytomegalovirus exposure and HLA in healthy donors. Overall study context: A previous analysis identified about 110 million unique TCR beta sequences derived from approximately 190 million T cells.

60 Vbeta and 13 Jbeta primers were used in PCR. Some clones are missing from TCRdb's copy, which holds only in-frame ones; the method was immunoSEQ multiplex PCR. This table holds about 160,000 clones, about 80% found once. Overall study results and limits: Analysis was carried out at a later point, and it linked a missense DCLRE1C variant to TCR beta V- and J-gene trimming. The study labeled 150 to 200 TCR beta chains cytomegalovirus-associated. Most likely, a cluster of highly shared sequence variants arose as a sequencing artifact.

The receptor was derived from a woman aged 45 to 65 in good health and CMV-seronegative. The specimen was PBMCs. V and J are TRBV27 and TRBJ2-7; TRBD1 matches at 7 bases. The CDR3, as DNA: TGTGCCAGCAGTTTAATCGGTTCAGGGGGCTACGAGCAGTACTTC. It codes for CASSLIGSGGYEQYF.